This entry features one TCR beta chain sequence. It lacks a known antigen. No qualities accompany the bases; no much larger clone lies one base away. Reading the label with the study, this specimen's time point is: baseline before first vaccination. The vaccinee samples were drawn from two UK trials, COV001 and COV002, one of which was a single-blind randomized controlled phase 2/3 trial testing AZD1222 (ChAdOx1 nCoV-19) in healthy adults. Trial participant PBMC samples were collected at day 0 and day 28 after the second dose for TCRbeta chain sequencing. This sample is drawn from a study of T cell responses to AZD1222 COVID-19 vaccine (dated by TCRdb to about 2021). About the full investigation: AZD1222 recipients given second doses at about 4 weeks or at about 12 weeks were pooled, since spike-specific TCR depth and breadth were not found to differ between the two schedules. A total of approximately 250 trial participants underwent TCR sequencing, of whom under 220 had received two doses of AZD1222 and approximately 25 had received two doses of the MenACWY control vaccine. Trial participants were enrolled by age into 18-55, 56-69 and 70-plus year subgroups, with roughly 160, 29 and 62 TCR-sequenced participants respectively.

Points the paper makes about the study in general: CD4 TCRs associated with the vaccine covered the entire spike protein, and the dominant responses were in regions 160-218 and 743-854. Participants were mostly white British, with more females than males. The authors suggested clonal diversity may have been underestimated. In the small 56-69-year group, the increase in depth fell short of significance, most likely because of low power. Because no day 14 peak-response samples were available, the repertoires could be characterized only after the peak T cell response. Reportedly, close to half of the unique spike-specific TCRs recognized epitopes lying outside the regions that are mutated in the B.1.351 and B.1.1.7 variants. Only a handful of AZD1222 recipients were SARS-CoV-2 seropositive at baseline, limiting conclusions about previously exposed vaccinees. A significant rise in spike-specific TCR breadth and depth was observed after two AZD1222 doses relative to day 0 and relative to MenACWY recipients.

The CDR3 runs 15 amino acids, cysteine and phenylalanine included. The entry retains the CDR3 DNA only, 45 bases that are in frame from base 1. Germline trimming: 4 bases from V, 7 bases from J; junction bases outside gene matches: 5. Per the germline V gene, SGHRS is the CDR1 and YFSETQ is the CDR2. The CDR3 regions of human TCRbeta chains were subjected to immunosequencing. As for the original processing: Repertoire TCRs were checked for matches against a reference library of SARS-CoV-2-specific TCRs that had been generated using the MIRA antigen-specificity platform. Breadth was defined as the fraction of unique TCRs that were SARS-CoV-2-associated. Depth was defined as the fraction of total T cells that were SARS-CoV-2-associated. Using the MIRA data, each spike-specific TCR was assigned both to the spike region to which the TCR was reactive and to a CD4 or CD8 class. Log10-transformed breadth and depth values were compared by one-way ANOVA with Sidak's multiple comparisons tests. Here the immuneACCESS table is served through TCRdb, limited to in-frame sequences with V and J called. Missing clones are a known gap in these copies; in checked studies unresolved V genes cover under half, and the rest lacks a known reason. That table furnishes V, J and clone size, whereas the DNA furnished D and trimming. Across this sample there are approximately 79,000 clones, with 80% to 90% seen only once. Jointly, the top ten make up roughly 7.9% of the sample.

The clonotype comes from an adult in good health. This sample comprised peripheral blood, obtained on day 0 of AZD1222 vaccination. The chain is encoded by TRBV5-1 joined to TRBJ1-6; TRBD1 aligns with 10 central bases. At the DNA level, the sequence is TGCGCCAGCAGCCCATGGACAGGGGGAAATTCACCCCTCCACTTT. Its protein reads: CASSPWTGGNSPLHF.